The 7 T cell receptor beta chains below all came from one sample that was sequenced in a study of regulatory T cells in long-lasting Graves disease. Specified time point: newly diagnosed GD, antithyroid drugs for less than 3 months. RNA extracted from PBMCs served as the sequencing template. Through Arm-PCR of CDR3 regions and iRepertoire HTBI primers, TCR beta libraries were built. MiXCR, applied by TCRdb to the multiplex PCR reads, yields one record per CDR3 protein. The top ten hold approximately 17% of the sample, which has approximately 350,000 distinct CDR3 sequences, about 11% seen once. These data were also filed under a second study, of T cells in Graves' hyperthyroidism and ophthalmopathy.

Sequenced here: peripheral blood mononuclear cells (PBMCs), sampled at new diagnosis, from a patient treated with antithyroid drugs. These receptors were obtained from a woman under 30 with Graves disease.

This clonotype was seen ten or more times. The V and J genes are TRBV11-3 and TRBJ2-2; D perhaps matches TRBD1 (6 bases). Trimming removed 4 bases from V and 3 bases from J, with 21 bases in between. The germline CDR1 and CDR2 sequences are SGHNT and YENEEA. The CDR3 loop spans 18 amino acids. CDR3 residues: CASSSGPLDKGDTGELFF. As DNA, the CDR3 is TGTGCCAGCAGCTCAGGACCGCTAGACAAGGGGGACACCGGGGAGCTGTTTTTT.

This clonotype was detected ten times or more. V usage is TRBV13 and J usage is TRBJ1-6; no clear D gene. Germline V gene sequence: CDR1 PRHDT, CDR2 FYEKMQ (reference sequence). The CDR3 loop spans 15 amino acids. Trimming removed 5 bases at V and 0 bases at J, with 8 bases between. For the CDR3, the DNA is TGTGCCAGCAGCGGAATGAGCTCCTATAATTCACCCCTCCACTTT. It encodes CASSGMSSYNSPLHF.

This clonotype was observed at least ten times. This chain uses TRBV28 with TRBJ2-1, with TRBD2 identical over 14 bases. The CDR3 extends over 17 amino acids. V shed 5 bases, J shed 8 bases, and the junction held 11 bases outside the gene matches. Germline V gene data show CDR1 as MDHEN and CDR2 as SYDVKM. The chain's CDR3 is CASSGTSGSSFPHEQFF. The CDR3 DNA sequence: TGTGCCAGCAGTGGGACTAGCGGGAGTTCTTTTCCCCATGAGCAGTTCTTC.

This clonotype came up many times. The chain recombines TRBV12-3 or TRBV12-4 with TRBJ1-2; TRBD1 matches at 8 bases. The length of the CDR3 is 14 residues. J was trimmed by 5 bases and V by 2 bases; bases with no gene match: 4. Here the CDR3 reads CASSLTWTGYGYTF. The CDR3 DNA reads TGTGCCAGCAGTTTAACCTGGACAGGGTATGGCTACACCTTC.

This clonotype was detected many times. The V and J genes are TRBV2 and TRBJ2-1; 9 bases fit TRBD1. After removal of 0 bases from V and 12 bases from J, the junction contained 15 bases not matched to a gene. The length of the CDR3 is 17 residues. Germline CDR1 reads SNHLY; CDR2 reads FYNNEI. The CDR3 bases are TGTGCCAGCAGTGAAGCTCTACCGGGACAGGGTCCAAGGGGGCAGTTCTTC. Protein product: CASSEALPGQGPRGQFF.

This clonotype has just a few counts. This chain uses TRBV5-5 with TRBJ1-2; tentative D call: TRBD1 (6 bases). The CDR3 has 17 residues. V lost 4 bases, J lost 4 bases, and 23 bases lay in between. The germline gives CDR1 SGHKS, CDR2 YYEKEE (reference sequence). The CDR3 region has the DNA TGTGCCAGCAGCCTCCAGCCGGGGATACAGGGAGCCTATGGCTACACCTTC. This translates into CASSLQPGIQGAYGYTF.

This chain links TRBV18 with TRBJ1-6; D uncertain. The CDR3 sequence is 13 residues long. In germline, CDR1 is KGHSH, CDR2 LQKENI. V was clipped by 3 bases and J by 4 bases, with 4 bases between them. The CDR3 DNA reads TGTGCCAGCTCACCTGAGTATAATTCACCCCTCCACTTT. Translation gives CASSPEYNSPLHF.